These 8 T cell receptor beta chains were all obtained from the same sample, sequenced in a study of blood T cell repertoires in COVID-19. Sequencing was performed with immunoSEQ multiplex PCR; in TCRdb, only in-frame clones are kept and a portion is missing. The table records around 160,000 clones, about 83% of them present only once. Material for sequencing was peripheral blood. The receptor set was obtained from a woman aged 70-85 years with COVID-19, enrolled during active disease.

V is TRBV5-4 and J is TRBJ1-3, with 9 nucleotides matching TRBD1. Trimming at V came to 4 bases and at J to 2 bases, leaving 4 bases not matched to a gene. The CDR3 is made up of 15 amino acids. Germline lookup yields CDR1 SGHNT and CDR2 YYREEE (reference sequence). The chain's CDR3 is CASSKGQGTGNTIYF. CDR3 nucleotide sequence: TGTGCCAGCAGCAAAGGACAGGGGACTGGAAACACCATATATTTT. Full variable domain (rest looked up from reference TRBV5-4 and TRBJ1-3): ETGVTQSPTHLIKTRGQQVTLRCSSQSGHNTVSWYQQALGQGPQFIFQYYREEENGRGNFPPRFSGLQFPNYSSELNVNALELDDSALYLCASSKGQGTGNTIYFGEGSWLTVV.

The V call is TRBV3-1 (or the pseudogene TRBV3-2), the J call TRBJ2-5, with TRBD2 identical over 9 bases. Germline V CDR1 and CDR2: LGHDT, YNNKEL (reference sequence). After removal of 1 base from V and 4 bases from J, the junction contained 10 bases not matched to a gene. The CDR3 sequence is 17 residues long. The CDR3: CASSQVSAGGSPETQYF. In nucleotides, the CDR3 is TGTGCCAGCAGCCAAGTTTCCGCGGGGGGGTCCCCAGAGACCCAGTACTTC.

This chain connects TRBV4-2 to TRBJ1-2; 8 nucleotides line up with TRBD1. The CDR3 totals 13 residues. Trimming removed 0 bases from V and 8 bases from J; junction bases left unmatched: 2. The V gene's germline CDR1 is LGHNA and CDR2 YNFKEQ. CDR3 nucleotide sequence: TGTGCCAGCAGCCAAGAGACAGGGGTCGGCTACACCTTC. This gives the protein CASSQETGVGYTF.

The V call is TRBV18, the J call TRBJ1-5; 9 bases fit TRBD1. This CDR3 contains 14 residues. Germline CDR1 KGHSH, CDR2 LQKENI. After removal of 6 bases from V and 4 bases from J, the junction contained 4 bases not matched to a gene. The CDR3 loop is CASSGQGENQPQHF. The CDR3 DNA follows: TGTGCCAGCTCGGGACAGGGCGAGAATCAGCCCCAGCATTTT.

This chain joins TRBV27 and TRBJ2-1; 8 bases are shared with TRBD2. V gave up 6 bases and J gave up 4 bases; unmatched junction bases: 11. The CDR3 length is 16 residues. Germline loops: CDR1 MNHEY, CDR2 SMNVEV (reference sequence). As DNA, the CDR3 is TGTGCCAGCAGCGGCGCACTAGCGGATCGATACAATGAGCAGTTCTTC. This gives the protein CASSGALADRYNEQFF.

The CDR3 spells CASFSGTANQPQHF. The CDR3 DNA is TGTGCCAGCTTTTCCGGGACTGCCAATCAGCCCCAGCATTTT. This chain joins TRBV18 and TRBJ1-5; D may be TRBD1 (5 bases). Germline loops: CDR1 KGHSH, CDR2 LQKENI. This CDR3 is 14 amino acids long. V was shortened by 7 bases and J by 3 bases, with 13 bases between the two germline ends.

This clone was recorded only once. The rearrangement joins TRBV5-1 to TRBJ2-7; the match to TRBD2 covers 7 bases. Germline V gene data show CDR1 as SGHRS and CDR2 as YFSETQ. V gave up 1 base and J gave up 0 bases; unmatched junction bases: 4. This CDR3 has 15 residues. The DNA of the CDR3 is TGCGCCAGCAGCTTGTCGGGCGGGAGCTCCTACGAGCAGTACTTC. Amino acids: CASSLSGGSSYEQYF.

CDR3 DNA: TGTGCCAGCAGTGAATGGGGGGGACTACAAGAGACCCAGTACTTC. It specifies CASSEWGGLQETQYF. The chain carries TRBV2 and TRBJ2-5; TRBD2 matches 7 bases. The germline V gene has CDR1 SNHLY and CDR2 FYNNEI. The CDR3 extends over 15 amino acids. Unmatched junction bases numbered 5, after V lost 2 bases and J lost 2 bases. Variable domain in full (rest from reference TRBV2 and TRBJ2-5): EPEVTQTPSHQVTQMGQEVILRCVPISNHLYFYWYRQILGQKVEFLVSFYNNEISEKSEIFDDQFSVERPDGSNFTLKIRSTKLEDSAMYFCASSEWGGLQETQYFGPGTRLLVL.